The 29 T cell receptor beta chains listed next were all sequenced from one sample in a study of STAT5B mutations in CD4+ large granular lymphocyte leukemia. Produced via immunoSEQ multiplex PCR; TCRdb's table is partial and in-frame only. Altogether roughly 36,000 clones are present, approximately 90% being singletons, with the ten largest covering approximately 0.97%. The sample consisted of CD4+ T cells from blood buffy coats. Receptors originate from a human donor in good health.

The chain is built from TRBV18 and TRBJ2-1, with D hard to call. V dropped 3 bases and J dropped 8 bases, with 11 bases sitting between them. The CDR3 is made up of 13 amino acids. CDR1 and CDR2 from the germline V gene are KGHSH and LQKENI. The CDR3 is CASSPLNGDEQFF. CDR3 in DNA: TGTGCCAGCTCACCGTTGAACGGTGATGAGCAGTTCTTC. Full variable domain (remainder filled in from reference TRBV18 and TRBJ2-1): NAGVMQNPRHLVRRRGQEARLRCSPMKGHSHVYWYRQLPEEGLKFMVYLQKENIIDESGMPKERFSAEFPKEGPSILRIQQVVRGDSAAYFCASSPLNGDEQFFGPGTRLTVL.

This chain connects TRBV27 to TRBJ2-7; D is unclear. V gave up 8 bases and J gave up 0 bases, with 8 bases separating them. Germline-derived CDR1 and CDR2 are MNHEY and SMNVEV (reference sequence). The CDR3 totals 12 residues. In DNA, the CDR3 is TGTGCCAGCGGAGTTAGCTCCTACGAGCAGTACTTC. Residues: CASGVSSYEQYF.

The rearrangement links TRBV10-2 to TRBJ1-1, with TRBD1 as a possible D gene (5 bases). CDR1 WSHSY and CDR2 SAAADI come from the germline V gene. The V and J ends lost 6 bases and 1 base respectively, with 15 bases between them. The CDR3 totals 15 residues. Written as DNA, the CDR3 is TGCGCCAGCAGGGACCCCGGACAACCGAACACTGAAGCTTTCTTT. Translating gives CASRDPGQPNTEAFF.

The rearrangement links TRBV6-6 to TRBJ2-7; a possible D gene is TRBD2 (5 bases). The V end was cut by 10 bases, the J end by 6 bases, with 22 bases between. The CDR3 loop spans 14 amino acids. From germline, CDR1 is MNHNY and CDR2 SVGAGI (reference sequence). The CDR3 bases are TGTGCCACAGAGAGGGAGTATGCTTTATCCGAGCAGTACTTC. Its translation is CATEREYALSEQYF.

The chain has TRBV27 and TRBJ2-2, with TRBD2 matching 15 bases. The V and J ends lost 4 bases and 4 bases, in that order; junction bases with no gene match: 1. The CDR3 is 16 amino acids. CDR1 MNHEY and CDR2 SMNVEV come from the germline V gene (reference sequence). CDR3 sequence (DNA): TGTGCCAGCAGTTGGACTAGCGGGGGGGCCACCGGGGAGCTGTTTTTT. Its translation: CASSWTSGGATGELFF.

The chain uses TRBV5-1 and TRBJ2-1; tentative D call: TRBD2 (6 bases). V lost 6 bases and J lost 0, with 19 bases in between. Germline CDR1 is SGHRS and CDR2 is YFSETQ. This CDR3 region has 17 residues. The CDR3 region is CASKGSRERLSYNEQFF. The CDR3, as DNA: TGCGCCAGCAAAGGCTCCCGGGAGCGTCTCTCCTACAATGAGCAGTTCTTC.

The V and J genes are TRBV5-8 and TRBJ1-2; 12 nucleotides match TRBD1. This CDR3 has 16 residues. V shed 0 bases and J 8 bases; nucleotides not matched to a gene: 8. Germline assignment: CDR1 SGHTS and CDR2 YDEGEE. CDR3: CASSLAWGQGASGYTF. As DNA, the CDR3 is TGTGCCAGCAGCTTGGCCTGGGGACAGGGGGCGTCGGGCTACACCTTC.

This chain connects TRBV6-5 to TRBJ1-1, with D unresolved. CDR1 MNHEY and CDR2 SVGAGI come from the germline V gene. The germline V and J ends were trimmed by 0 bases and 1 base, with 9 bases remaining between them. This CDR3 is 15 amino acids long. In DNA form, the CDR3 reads TGTGCCAGCAGTTACTCGTCGACGCGGAACACTGAAGCTTTCTTT. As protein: CASSYSSTRNTEAFF.

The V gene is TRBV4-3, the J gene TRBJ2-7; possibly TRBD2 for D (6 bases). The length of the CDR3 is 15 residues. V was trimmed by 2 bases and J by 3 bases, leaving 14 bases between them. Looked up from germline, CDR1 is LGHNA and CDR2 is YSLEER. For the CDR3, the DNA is TGCGCCAGCAGCCAATCGGGACTGGGTGTCTACGAGCAGTACTTC. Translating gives CASSQSGLGVYEQYF.

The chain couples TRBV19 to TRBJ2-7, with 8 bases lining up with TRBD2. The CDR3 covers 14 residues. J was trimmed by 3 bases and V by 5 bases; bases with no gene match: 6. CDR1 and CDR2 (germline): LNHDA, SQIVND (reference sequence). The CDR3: CASSGRGGLYEQYF. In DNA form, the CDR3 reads TGTGCCAGTAGTGGCCGGGGGGGACTCTACGAGCAGTACTTC.

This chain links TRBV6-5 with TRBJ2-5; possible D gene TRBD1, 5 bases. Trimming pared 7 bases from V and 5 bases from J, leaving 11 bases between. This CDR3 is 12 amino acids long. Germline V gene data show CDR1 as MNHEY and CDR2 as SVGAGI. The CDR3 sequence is CASKGLGETQYF. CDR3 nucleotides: TGTGCCAGCAAGGGGTTAGGTGAGACCCAGTACTTC.

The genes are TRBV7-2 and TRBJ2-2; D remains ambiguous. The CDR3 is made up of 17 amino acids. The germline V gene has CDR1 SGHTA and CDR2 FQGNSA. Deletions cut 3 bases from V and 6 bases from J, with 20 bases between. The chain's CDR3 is CASSLMTALSSAGELFF. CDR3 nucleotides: TGTGCCAGCAGCTTGATGACGGCTCTGAGTTCGGCCGGGGAGCTGTTTTTT. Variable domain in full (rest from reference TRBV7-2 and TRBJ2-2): GAGVSQSPSNKVTEKGKDVELRCDPISGHTALYWYRQSLGQGLEFLIYFQGNSAPDKSGLPSDRFSAERTGGSVSTLTIQRTQQEDSAVYLCASSLMTALSSAGELFFGEGSRLTVL.

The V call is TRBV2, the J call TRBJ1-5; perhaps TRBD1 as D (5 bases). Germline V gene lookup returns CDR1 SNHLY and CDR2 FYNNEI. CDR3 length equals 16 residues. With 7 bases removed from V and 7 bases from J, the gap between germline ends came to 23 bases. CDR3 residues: CASIGGLGQVGQPQHF. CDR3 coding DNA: TGTGCCAGCATTGGGGGGTTGGGGCAGGTAGGACAGCCCCAGCATTTT.

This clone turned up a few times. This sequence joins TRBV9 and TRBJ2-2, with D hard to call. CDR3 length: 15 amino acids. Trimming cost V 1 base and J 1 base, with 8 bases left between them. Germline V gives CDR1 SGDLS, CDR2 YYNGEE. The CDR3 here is CASSVFVQNTGELFF. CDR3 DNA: TGTGCCAGCAGCGTATTCGTACAGAACACCGGGGAGCTGTTTTTT.

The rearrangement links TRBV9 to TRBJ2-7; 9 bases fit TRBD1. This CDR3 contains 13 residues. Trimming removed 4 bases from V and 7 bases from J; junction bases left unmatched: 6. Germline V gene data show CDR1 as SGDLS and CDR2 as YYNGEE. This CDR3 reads CASSPGTGREQYF. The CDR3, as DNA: TGTGCCAGCAGCCCGGGGACAGGGCGGGAGCAGTACTTC. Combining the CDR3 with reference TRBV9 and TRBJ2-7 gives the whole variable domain DSGVTQTPKHLITATGQRVTLRCSPRSGDLSVYWYQQSLDQGLQFLIQYYNGEERAKGNILERFSAQQFPDLHSELNLSSLELGDSALYFCASSPGTGREQYFGPGTRLTVT.

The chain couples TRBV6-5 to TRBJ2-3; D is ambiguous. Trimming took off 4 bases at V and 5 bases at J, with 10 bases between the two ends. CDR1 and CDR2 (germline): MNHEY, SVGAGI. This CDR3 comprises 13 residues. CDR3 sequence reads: CASSSRVEDTQYF. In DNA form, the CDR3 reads TGTGCCAGCAGTTCAAGGGTGGAAGATACGCAGTATTTT.

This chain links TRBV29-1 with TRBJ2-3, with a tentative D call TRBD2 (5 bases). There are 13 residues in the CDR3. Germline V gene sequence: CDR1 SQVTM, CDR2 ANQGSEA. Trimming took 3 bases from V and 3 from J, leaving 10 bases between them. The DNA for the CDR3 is TGCAGCGTTGAGAGGGCAGTTACAGATACGCAGTATTTT. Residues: CSVERAVTDTQYF.

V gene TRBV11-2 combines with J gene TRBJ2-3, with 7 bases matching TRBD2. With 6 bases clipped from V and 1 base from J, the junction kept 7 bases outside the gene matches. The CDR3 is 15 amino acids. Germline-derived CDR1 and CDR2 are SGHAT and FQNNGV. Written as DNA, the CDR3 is TGTGCCAGCAGTGGGGGGGGGAGTCGCACAGATACGCAGTATTTT. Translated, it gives CASSGGGSRTDTQYF. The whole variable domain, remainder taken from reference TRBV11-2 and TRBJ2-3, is EAGVAQSPRYKIIEKRQSVAFWCNPISGHATLYWYQQILGQGPKLLIQFQNNGVVDDSQLPKDRFSAERLKGVDSTLKIQPAKLEDSAVYLCASSGGGSRTDTQYFGPGTRLTVL.

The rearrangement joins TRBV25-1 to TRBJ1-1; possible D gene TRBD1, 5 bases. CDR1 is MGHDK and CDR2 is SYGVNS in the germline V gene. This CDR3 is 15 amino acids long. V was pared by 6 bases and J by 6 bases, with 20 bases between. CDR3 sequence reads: CASRGGGGGFAEAFF. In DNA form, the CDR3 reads TGTGCCAGCAGGGGGGGTGGGGGAGGTTTTGCTGAAGCTTTCTTT.

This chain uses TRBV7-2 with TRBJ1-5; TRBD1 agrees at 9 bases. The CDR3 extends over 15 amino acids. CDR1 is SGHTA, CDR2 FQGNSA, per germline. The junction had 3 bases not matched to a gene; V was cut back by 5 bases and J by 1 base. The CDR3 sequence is CASSPGTGSNQPQHF. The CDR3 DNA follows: TGTGCCAGCAGCCCCGGGACAGGGAGCAATCAGCCCCAGCATTTT.

In DNA form, the CDR3 reads TGTGCCAGCAGCTTAGATCGGGGGACAGCATATGGCTACACCTTC. Amino acids: CASSLDRGTAYGYTF. The chain is built from TRBV11-2 and TRBJ1-2; 7 nucleotides line up with TRBD1. The ends lost 0 bases at V and 5 bases at J; junction bases unmatched: 6. Germline V CDR1 and CDR2: SGHAT, FQNNGV. The CDR3 covers 15 residues.

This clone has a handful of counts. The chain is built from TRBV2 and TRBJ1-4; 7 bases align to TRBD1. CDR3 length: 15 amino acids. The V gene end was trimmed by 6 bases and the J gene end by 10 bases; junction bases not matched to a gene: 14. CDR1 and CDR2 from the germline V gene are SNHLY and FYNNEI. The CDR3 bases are TGTGCCAGCAGCCCCCCCGGGACAGCGAGGGGAAAACTGTTTTTT. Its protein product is CASSPPGTARGKLFF. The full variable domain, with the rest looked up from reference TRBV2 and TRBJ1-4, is EPEVTQTPSHQVTQMGQEVILRCVPISNHLYFYWYRQILGQKVEFLVSFYNNEISEKSEIFDDQFSVERPDGSNFTLKIRSTKLEDSAMYFCASSPPGTARGKLFFGSGTQLSVL.

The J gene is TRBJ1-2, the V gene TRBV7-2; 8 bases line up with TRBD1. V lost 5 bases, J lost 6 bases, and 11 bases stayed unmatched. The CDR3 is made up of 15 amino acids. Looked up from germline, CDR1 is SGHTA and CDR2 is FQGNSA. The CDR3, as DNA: TGTGCCAGCAGCCCGACGCAGGGGGCGATTCATGGCTACACCTTC. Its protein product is CASSPTQGAIHGYTF.

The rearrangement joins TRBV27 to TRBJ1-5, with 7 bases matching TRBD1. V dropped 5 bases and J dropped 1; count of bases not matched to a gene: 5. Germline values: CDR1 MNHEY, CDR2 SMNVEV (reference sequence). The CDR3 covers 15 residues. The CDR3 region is CASSRQGGSNQPQHF. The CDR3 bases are TGTGCCAGCAGTCGACAGGGTGGGAGCAATCAGCCCCAGCATTTT.

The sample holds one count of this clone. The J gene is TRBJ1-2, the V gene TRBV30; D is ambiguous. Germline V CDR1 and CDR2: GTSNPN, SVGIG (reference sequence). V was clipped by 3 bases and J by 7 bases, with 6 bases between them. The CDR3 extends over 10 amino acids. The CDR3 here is CAWRRGGYTF. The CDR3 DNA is TGTGCCTGGAGGCGGGGTGGCTACACCTTC.

This CDR3 reads CASSVASQETQYF. CDR3 sequence (DNA): TGTGCCAGCAGCGTAGCTAGCCAAGAGACCCAGTACTTC. The V gene is TRBV9, the J gene TRBJ2-5; D is unclear. Germline CDR1 SGDLS, CDR2 YYNGEE. Trimming took off 0 bases at V and 1 base at J, with 4 bases between the two ends. This CDR3 has 13 amino acids.

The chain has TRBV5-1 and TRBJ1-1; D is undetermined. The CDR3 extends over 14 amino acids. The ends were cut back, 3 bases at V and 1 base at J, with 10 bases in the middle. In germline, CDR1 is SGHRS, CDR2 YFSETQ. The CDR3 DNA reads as TGCGCCAGCAGCTCCCTGTCTGGGAACACTGAAGCTTTCTTT. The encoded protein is CASSSLSGNTEAFF.

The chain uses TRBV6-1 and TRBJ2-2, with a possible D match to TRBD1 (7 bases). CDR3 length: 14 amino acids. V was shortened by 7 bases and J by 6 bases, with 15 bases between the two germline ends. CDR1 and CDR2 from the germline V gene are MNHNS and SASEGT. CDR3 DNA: TGTGCCAGCAATCCAGGGGGGTTCCCCGGGGAGCTGTTTTTT. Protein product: CASNPGGFPGELFF.

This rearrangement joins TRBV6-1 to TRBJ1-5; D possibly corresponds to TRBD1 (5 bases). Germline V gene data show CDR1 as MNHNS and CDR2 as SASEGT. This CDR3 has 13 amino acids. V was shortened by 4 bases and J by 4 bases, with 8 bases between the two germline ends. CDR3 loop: CASSGDGNQPQHF. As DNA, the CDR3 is TGTGCCAGCAGTGGGGACGGGAATCAGCCCCAGCATTTT.